This T cell receptor beta chain was sequenced in a study of cytomegalovirus exposure and HLA in healthy donors. Study results and caveats: Immune exposure was documented only through CMV serostatus. The classifier reportedly diagnosed cytomegalovirus status with high sensitivity and specificity. A later analysis linked a missense variant in DCLRE1C to the trimming of TCR beta V and J genes. A later analysis, which compared TCR beta chains of equal frequency, found the HLA-associated ones more clonally expanded.

Remarks on this clone: Antigen: not known.

The trim removed 0 bases at V and 4 bases at J, leaving 4 bases unmatched. From germline, CDR1 is SGDLS and CDR2 YYNGEE. There are 15 residues in the CDR3. PCR employed 60 Vbeta and 13 Jbeta primers. This table comes from immunoSEQ multiplex PCR, and its TCRdb copy is limited to in-frame clones, with some not included. The sample lists approximately 210,000 clones, about three quarters occurring once. This chain joins TRBV9 and TRBJ2-3; TRBD2 aligns across 8 bases. The source material was PBMCs. The TCR sequence derives from a woman between 40 and 55 years old in good health and CMV-seronegative. In DNA, the CDR3 is TGTGCCAGCAGCGTAGTTGGAGCGGGAGCAGATACGCAGTATTTT. It encodes CASSVVGAGADTQYF.